This TCR beta chain was documented in a study of T cells expressing NK-cell markers. As for the study in general: Just one sequenced donor of eight was HCMV-seronegative, while seven were seropositive. General study points: There were a few donors in whom these clonotypes also led the CD3+CD56-NKG2C+ fraction. Top CD8+ clonotypes included the dominant CD3+CD56+NKG2C+ clonotypes in a handful of donors.

UMIs were included in TCR beta cDNA generated by 5'RACE template switching. TCRdb reworked the 5' RACE reads into one entry per CDR3 protein, no DNA. In all, the sample yields under 500,000 distinct CDR3 sequences. Germline V gene lookup returns CDR1 SEHNR and CDR2 FQNEAQ (reference sequence). The CDR3 has 14 amino acids. Comment on this clonotype: No antigen is known for it.

This sequence was found in a woman between 18 and 75 years old in good health. Sequenced input: blood T cells: a sorted CD56 or NKG2C T cell subset, CD4+ or CD8+ T cells, or bulk PBMC T cells (not recorded which). This chain connects TRBV7-9 to TRBJ2-3. CDR3 residues: CASSLPQRQDTQYF.